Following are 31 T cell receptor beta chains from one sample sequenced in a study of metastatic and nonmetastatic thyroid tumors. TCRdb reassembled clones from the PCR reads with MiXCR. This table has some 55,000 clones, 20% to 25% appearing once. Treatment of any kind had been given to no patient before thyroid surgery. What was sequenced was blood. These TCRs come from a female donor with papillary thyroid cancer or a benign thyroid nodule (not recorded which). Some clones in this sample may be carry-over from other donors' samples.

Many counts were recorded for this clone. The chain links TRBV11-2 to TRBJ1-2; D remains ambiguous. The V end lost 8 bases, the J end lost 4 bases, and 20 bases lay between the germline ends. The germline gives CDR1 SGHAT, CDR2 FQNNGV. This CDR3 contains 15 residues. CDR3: CASGAVFLPIYGYTF. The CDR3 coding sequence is TGTGCCAGCGGCGCCGTCTTTCTCCCGATCTATGGCTACACCTTC.

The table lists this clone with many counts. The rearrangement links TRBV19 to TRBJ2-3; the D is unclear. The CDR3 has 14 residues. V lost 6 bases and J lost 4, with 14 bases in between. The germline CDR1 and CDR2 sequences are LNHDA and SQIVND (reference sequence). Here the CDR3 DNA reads TGTGCCAGTAGGGTAGCAGCCCCCTCAGATACGCAGTATTTT. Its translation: CASRVAAPSDTQYF.

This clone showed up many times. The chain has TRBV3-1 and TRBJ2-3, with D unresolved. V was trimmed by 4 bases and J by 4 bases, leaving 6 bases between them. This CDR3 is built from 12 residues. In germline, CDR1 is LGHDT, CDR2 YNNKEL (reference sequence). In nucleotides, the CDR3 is TGTGCCAGCAGCCGTGGTTCAGATACGCAGTATTTT. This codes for CASSRGSDTQYF.

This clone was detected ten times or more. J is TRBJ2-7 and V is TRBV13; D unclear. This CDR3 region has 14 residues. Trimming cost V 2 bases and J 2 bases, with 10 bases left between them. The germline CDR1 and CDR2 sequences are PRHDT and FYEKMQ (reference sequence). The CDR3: CASSLQPRAYEQYF. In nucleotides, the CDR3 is TGTGCCAGCAGCTTACAGCCCCGGGCCTACGAGCAGTACTTC.

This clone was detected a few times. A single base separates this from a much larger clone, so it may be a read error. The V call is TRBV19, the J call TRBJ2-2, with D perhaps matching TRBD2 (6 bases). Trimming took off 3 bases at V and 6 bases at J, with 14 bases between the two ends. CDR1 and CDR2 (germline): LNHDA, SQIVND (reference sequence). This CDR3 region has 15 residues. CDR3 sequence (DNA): TGTGCCAGTAGTATCGCGGTTCCGGGGGCCGGGGAGCTGTTTTTT. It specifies CASSIAVPGAGELFF.

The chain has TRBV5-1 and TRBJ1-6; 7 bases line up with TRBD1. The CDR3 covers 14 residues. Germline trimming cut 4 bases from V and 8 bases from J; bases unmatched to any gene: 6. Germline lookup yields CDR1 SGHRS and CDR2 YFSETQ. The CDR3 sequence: CASSGPTGYSPLHF. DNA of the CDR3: TGCGCCAGCAGCGGGCCGACAGGGTATTCACCCCTCCACTTT.

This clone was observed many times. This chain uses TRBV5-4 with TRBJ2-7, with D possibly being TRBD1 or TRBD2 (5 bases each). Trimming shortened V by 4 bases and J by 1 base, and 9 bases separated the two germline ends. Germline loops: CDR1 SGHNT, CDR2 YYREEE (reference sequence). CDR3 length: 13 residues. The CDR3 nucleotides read TGTGCCAGCAGCCCCGAGGGGTCCTACGAGCAGTACTTC. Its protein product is CASSPEGSYEQYF.

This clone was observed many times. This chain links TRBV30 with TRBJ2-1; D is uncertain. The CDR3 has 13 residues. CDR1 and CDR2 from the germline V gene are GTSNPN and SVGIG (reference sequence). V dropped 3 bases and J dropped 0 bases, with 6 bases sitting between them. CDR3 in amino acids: CAWRKSSYNEQFF. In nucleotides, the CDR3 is TGTGCCTGGAGAAAGAGCTCCTACAATGAGCAGTTCTTC.

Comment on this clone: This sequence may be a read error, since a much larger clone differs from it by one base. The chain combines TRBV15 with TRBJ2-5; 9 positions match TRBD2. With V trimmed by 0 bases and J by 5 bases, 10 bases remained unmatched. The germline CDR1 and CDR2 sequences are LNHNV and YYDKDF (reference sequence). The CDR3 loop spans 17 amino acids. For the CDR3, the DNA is TGTGCCACCAGCAGAGAAGAGGTACTAGCGGGTAGGGAGACCCAGTACTTC. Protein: CATSREEVLAGRETQYF.

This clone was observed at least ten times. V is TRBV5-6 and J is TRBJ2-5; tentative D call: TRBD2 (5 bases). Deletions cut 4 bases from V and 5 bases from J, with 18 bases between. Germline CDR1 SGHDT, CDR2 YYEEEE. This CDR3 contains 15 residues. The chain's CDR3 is CASSPSGGPGETQYF. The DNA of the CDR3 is TGTGCCAGCAGCCCCTCAGGAGGCCCGGGGGAGACCCAGTACTTC.

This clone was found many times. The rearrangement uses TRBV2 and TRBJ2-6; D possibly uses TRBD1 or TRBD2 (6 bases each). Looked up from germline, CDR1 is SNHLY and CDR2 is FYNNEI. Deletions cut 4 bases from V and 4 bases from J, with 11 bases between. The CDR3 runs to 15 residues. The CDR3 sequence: CASSVGGRGANVLTF. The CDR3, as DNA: TGTGCCAGCAGTGTTGGGGGGCGGGGGGCCAACGTCCTGACTTTC.

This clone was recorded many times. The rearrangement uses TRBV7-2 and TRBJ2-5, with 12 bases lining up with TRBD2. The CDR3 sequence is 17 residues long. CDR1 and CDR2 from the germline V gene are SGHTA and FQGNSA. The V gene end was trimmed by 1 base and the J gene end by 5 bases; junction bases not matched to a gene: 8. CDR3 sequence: CASSLGPGLAGRETQYF. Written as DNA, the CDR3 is TGTGCCAGCAGCTTAGGCCCCGGACTAGCGGGACGGGAGACCCAGTACTTC.

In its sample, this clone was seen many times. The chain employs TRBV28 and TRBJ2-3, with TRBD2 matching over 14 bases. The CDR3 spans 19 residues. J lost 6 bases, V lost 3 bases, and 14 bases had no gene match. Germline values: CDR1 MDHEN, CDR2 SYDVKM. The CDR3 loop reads CASSFYTIGTSGSMDTQYF. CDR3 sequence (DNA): TGTGCCAGCAGTTTTTATACGATAGGGACTAGCGGGAGTATGGATACGCAGTATTTT.

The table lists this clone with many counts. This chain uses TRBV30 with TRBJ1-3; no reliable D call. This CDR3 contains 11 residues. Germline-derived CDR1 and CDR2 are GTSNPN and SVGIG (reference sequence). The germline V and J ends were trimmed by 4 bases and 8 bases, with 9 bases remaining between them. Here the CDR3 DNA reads TGTGCCTGGACGTCGGAGCACACCATATATTTT. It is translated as CAWTSEHTIYF.

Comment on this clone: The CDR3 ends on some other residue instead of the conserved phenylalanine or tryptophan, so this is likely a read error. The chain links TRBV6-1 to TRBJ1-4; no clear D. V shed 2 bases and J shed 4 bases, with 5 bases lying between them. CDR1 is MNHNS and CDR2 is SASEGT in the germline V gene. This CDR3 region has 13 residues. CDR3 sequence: CASSECFNEKLFC. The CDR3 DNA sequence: TGTGCCAGCAGTGAATGTTTTAATGAAAAACTGTTTTGT.

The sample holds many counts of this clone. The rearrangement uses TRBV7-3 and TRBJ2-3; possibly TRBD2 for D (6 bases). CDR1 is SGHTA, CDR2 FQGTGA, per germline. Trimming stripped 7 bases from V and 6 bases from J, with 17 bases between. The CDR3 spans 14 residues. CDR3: CASTMGGSADTQYF. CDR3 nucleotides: TGTGCCAGCACCATGGGGGGAAGCGCCGATACGCAGTATTTT.

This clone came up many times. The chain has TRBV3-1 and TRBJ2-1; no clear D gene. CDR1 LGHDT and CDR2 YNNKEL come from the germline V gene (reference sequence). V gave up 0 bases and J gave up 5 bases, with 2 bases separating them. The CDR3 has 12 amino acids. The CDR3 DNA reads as TGTGCCAGCAGCCAAGATCACAATGAGCAGTTCTTC. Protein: CASSQDHNEQFF.

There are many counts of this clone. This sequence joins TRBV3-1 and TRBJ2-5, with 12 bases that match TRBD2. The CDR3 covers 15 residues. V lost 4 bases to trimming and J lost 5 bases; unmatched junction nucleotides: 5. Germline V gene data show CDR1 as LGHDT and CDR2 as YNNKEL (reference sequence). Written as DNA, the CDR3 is TGTGCCAGCAGCCGCCGACTAGCGGGAGTTGAGACCCAGTACTTC. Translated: CASSRRLAGVETQYF.

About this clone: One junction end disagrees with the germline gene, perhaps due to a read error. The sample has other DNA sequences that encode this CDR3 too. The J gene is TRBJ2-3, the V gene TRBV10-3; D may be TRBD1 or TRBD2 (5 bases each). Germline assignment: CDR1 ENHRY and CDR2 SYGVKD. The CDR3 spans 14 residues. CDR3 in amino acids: CATWDLENTDTQYF. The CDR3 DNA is TGTGCCACCTGGGACCTCGAAAACACAGATACGCAGTATTTC.

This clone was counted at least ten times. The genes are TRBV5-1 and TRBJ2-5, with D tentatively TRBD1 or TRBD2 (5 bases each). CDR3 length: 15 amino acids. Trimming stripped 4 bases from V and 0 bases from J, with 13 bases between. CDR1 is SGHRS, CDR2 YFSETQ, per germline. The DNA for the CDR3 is TGCGCCAGCAGCGGGCAACCGGGACACCAAGAGACCCAGTACTTC. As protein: CASSGQPGHQETQYF.

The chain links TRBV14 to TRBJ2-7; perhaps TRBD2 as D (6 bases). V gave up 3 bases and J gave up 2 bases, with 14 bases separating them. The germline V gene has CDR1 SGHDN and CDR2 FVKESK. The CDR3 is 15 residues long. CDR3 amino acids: CASSQMGGLPYEQYF. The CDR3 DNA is TGTGCCAGCAGCCAGATGGGAGGATTGCCCTACGAGCAGTACTTC.

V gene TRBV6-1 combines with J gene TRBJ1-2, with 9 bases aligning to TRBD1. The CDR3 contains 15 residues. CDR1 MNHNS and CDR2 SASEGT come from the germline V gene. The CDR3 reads CRSLNPGQGHYGYTF. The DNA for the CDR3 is TGTCGCAGCCTTAACCCGGGACAGGGTCACTATGGCTACACCTTC.

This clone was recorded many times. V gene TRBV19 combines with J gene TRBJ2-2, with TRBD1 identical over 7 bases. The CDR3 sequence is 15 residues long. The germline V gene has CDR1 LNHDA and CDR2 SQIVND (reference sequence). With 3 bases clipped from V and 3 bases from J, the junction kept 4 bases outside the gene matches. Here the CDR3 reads CASSMNRGYTGELFF. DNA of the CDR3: TGTGCCAGTAGTATGAACAGGGGATACACCGGGGAGCTGTTTTTT.

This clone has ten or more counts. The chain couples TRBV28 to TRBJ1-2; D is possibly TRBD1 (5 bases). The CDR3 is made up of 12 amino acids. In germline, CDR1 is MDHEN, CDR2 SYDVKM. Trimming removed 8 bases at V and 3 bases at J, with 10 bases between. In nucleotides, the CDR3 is TGTGCCAGCGGGGGGGGGGACTATGGCTACACCTTC. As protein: CASGGGDYGYTF.

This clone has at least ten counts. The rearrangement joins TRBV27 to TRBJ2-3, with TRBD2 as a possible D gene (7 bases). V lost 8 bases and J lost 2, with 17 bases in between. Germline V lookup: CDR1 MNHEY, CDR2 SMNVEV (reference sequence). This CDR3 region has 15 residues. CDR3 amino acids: CASPPAGAITDTQYF. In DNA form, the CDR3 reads TGTGCCAGCCCTCCGGCGGGGGCCATCACAGATACGCAGTATTTT.

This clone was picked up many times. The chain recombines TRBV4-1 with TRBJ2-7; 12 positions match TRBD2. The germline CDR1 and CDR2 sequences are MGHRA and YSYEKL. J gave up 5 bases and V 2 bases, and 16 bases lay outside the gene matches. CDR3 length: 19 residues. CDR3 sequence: CASSQLPGLAGRLEDEQYF. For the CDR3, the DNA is TGCGCCAGCAGCCAATTACCTGGACTAGCGGGAAGATTGGAGGACGAGCAGTACTTC.

CDR3 nucleotides: TGTGCCAGCAGTTCGCCCGGGAGGCAGGGAATTTCCTACAATGAGCAGTTCTTC. This gives the protein CASSSPGRQGISYNEQFF. The V gene is TRBV6-5, the J gene TRBJ2-1; 7 positions agree with TRBD2. After removal of 4 bases from V and 1 base from J, the junction contained 13 bases not matched to a gene. The V gene's germline CDR1 is MNHEY and CDR2 SVGAGI. The CDR3 contains 18 residues.

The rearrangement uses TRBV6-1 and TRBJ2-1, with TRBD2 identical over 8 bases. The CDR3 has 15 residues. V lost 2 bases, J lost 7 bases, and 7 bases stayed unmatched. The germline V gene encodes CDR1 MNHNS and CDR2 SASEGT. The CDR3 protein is CASSETSGEKNEQFF. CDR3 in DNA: TGTGCCAGCAGTGAAACTAGCGGAGAAAAAAATGAGCAGTTCTTC.

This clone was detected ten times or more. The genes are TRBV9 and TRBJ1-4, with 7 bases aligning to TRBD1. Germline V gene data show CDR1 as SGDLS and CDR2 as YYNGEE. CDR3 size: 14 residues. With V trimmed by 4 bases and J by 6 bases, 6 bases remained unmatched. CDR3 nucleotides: TGTGCCAGCAGCCGACGCGGGACAGATGAAAAACTGTTTTTT. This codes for CASSRRGTDEKLFF.

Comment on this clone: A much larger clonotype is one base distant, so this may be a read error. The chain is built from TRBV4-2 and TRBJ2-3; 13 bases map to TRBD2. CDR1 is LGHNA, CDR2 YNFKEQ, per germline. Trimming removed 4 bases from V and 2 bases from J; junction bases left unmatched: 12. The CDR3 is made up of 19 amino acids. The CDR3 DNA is TGTGCCAGCAGCCTCGAGTGGGGACTAGCGGGGCCTATCACAGATACGCAGTATTTT. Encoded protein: CASSLEWGLAGPITDTQYF.

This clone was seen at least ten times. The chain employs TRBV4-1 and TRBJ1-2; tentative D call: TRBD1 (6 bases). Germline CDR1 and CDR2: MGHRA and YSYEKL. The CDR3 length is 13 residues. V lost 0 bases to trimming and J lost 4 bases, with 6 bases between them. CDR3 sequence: CASSQEGGYGYTF. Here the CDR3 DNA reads TGCGCCAGCAGCCAAGAAGGGGGCTATGGCTACACCTTC.